This record covers a single TCR beta chain. Antigen: not known. The entry originates in a study of somatic mutations in cytotoxic T cells in rheumatoid arthritis. Study-level background: No treatment had yet been given when patient blood (around 27 ml EDTA) was drawn, right after diagnosis.

Method: immunoSEQ multiplex PCR; TCRdb's copy keeps in-frame clones and lacks some. The top ten clones hold 11% of a sample with about 23,000 clones, about four fifths of them seen once. Germline V gene sequence: CDR1 SGHDT, CDR2 YYEEEE. V was shortened by 1 base and J by 0 bases, with 4 bases between the two germline ends. This CDR3 is 13 amino acids long. Findings of the study overall: No age-related increase in CD8+ clonality was seen in healthy controls, but one was seen in rheumatoid arthritis patients.

The sequenced sample was CD8+ T cells sorted from blood. This rearrangement joins TRBV5-6 to TRBJ1-1; D is uncertain. This receptor was taken from an adult with rheumatoid arthritis. CDR3 in amino acids: CASSLFLNTEAFF. CDR3 nucleotides: TGTGCCAGCAGCTTGTTCCTGAACACTGAAGCTTTCTTT. The full variable domain, rest sourced from reference TRBV5-6 and TRBJ1-1, is DAGVTQSPTHLIKTRGQQVTLRCSPKSGHDTVSWYQQALGQGPQFIFQYYEEEERQRGNFPDRFSGHQFPNYSSELNVNALLLGDSALYLCASSLFLNTEAFFGQGTRLTVV.